This T cell receptor (beta chain) was recorded in a study of regulatory T cells in long-lasting Graves disease (dated by TCRdb to about 2021). General notes on the study: Newly diagnosed Graves' disease patients had taken antithyroid drugs for less than 3 months. TCR sequencing covered about 13 persistent and approximately 20 newly diagnosed Graves' disease patients, some 33 samples in total. Persistent Graves' disease patients were compared with newly diagnosed Graves' disease patients by peripheral blood TCR sequencing and RNA sequencing. The study was conducted in China and was registered as a clinical trial.

There are 14 amino acids in the CDR3, from cysteine to phenylalanine inclusive. CDR3 DNA only is kept here, 42 bases in frame from base 1. Here V drops 7 bases and J drops 4 bases, and the junction holds 9 bases not matched to any gene. CDR1 and CDR2, per the germline V gene, are SQVTM and ANQGSEA. Comment on this clonotype: There is no known antigen for this receptor. The sample holds no much larger clone one base away, and base qualities are not on file.

On the study overall, not on this receptor specifically: Persistent Graves' disease patients showed lower TCR Shannon entropy and fewer highly expanded clones than newly diagnosed patients, suggesting clonal expansion. Preferential use of TRBV28, TRBJ1-2 and TRBJ2-5 was observed in persistent disease, whereas TRBV20-1 and TRBJ2-1 were favored in newly diagnosed disease. Persistent patients shared more public clonotypes among themselves (fewer than 3,000) than newly diagnosed patients did (over 950). The authors noted that the small sample size was a limitation that may lower accuracy. Sequencing and analysis were limited to the TCR beta chain. Only peripheral blood was studied, because thyroid tissue, the primary lesion, was inaccessible.

Library prep was done by multiplex PCR. This sample was sequenced with an Illumina HiSeq 4000. To build TCR beta libraries, CDR3 regions were amplified by Arm-PCR using iRepertoire HTBI primers. Gel purification was performed on PCR products prior to sequencing. Per the authors' processing: Gene usage analysis of CDR3 amino acid clonotypes used the 60 to 75 TRBV and around 13 TRBJ segments found across samples. Filtered high-quality paired reads were merged into contigs using COPE and FqMerger. BLAST was used to align contigs to the IMGT TRBV, TRBD and TRBJ reference genes, and CDR3 was defined following IMGT. Any clonotype with a frequency above 0.1% was counted as a highly expanded clone. Shannon entropy served as the measure of repertoire diversity, while the Gini coefficient captured V-J evenness. Clonotypes shared by more than one individual were considered public. TCRdb passed the public sequencing reads through fastp at Q25 and MiXCR, retaining productive beta sequences. When rows share a CDR3 protein, they turn into one entry using the most common DNA and genes. TCRdb, not the authors, supplied the V and J calls. The sample records about 460,000 distinct CDR3 sequences, around 15% of which are singletons. The top ten clonotypes cover 17% of the sample.

The time point label, read with the paper, signifies: newly diagnosed GD, antithyroid drugs for less than 3 months. For both TCR sequencing and RNA sequencing, RNA was extracted from PBMCs in TRIzol. Graves' disease was diagnosed according to American Thyroid Association guidelines. Patients for the study were recruited at an endocrinology department in Xi'an, China. From each patient, roughly 9 milliliters of peripheral blood was collected into an EDTA anticoagulant tube. Ficoll Paque Plus density gradient separation was used to isolate PBMCs, and no further T cell sorting was done. An Agilent 2100 Bioanalyzer and agarose gel were used to check RNA quality, while a NanoDrop 2000 measured RNA concentration. This same sample was also part of a study on T cells in Graves' hyperthyroidism and ophthalmopathy. As the second paper documents: Stable Graves' hyperthyroidism was defined as no progression to ophthalmopathy during 18 months of follow-up. The hyperthyroidism patients were between 18 and 65 years old and newly diagnosed, with a disease duration of less than 2 months. The study excluded patients with uncontrolled infections, other autoimmune diseases, pregnancy or lactation. Diagnoses relied on clinical symptoms, serum thyroxine and TRAb, thyroid ultrasound and orbital computed tomography. For the first round of RT-PCR on the TCR CDR3, the HTBI primer set was used together with the Qiagen OneStep RT-PCR kit. Most expanded thyroid clonotypes (frequency above 0.001) were also detected in blood, suggesting blood repertoires may reflect thyroid immune responses. A 13 V-J signature model separated ophthalmopathy from stable hyperthyroidism, with 87.88% sensitivity and 81% to 83% specificity in cross-validation and 80%/75% in testing. In validation, progression to ophthalmopathy was predicted by the model with more than 65% sensitivity and 72.22% specificity, a median of around 6.5 months before onset. A discovery cohort of about 95 patients, 43 with Graves' ophthalmopathy and approximately 60 with stable Graves' hyperthyroidism, was used to find distinguishing TCR V-J signatures. Prospective prediction of ophthalmopathy was tested in an independent validation cohort of 18 to 20 hyperthyroidism patients and some 17 patients who later progressed to ophthalmopathy. The 100 discovery patients were randomly split 7:3 into training and test sets. In addition, the study compared T-cell repertoires in thyroid tissue and in blood from six Graves' hyperthyroidism patients. After blood sampling, hyperthyroidism patients were treated with methimazole at a starting dose of 30 mg daily, and ophthalmopathy patients were treated with high-dose intravenous methylprednisolone. A second multiplex PCR round built the libraries, followed by size selection and purification. Libraries were sequenced paired-end with 100 bp reads on an Illumina HiSeq2000. Raw data were processed with SOAPnuke, discarding reads with adapters, uncalled bases, mean Phred below 15, or no exact constant-primer or identifier match. High-quality paired reads were merged with COPE v1.2.5, and unique nucleotide sequences were defined as clonotypes. MiTCR v1.1 was used to align clonotypes to the IMGT TRBV, TRBD and TRBJ reference segments. The analysis was restricted to V-J combinations with a frequency above 0.0001, which together covered 98% to 99.2% of the repertoires. The TCS score was defined as the ratio of F50 (clonal expansion) to E x V (chaos), calculated using BLOSUM62-based TCRdist between CDR3 peptides within each V-J. Welch's t-statistics and random forest reduced around 520 V-J features to roughly 13, which were used in a naive Bayes classifier (R e1071). No statistical method was used to fix the sample size in advance, and group allocation was not hidden from the investigators. TCR Vbeta CDR3 sequencing of 130 to 150 peripheral blood samples (over 40 ophthalmopathy, about 74 hyperthyroidism and roughly 17 progressor patients) is reported in the paper.

This receptor was identified in a woman aged 45-60 years with Graves disease. Donor details come from another sample of the same person, matched by shared clones. This sequence uses TRBV29-1 and TRBJ2-5, and 10 junction bases match TRBD2. The specimen was peripheral blood mononuclear cells (PBMCs), collected at new diagnosis, from a patient treated with antithyroid drugs. The CDR3 region: CSALPVAGGETQYF. The nucleotide sequence reads TGCAGCGCCCTCCCAGTAGCGGGAGGAGAGACCCAGTACTTC. This CDR3, with the reference TRBV29-1 and TRBJ2-5 proteins standing in past its ends, gives the full variable domain SAVISQKPSRDICQRGTSLTIQCQVDSQVTMMFWYRQQPGQSLTLIATANQGSEATYESGFVIDKFPISRPNLTFSTLTVSNMSPEDSSIYLCSALPVAGGETQYFGPGTRLLVL.